The clone carrying this T cell receptor (beta chain) was seen only a few times. These data originate in a study of human T cells and chemical hapten exposure. Each CDR3 protein gets one entry after TCRdb re-called the RACE reads with MiXCR. The table records 70,000 to 75,000 distinct CDR3 sequences, about 32% of them present only once. The CDR3 consists of 11 residues. V gave up 6 bases and J gave up 3 bases, with 9 bases separating them. Germline V gives CDR1 DFQATT, CDR2 SNEGSKA (reference sequence). Regarding time point: patch test 1, 2 weeks after DPC sensitization. Documented treatment: therapeutic diphenylcyclopropenone sensitization with weekly scalp DPC.

The source material was whole blood, sampled in connection with sensitization to the hapten diphenylcyclopropenone (DPC). The rearrangement links TRBV20-1 to TRBJ2-7; D ambiguous. The TCR originated in a man aged 35 to 55 with alopecia areata. Some clones in this sample may be carry-over from other donors' samples. CDR3 sequence (DNA): TGCAGTGCGAGCCCCGTCTACGAGCAGTACTTC. Protein: CSASPVYEQYF.